The 27 T cell receptor beta chains listed next were all sequenced from one sample in a study of CD8 T cells in Susac syndrome. Random-hexamer reverse transcription was applied to 0.5 to 1 ug RNA. Via MiXCR, TCRdb re-called the immunoSEQ multiplex PCR reads, giving one row per CDR3 protein. This sample has fewer than 350,000 distinct CDR3 sequences; 85% occur once, and the top ten carry roughly 0.21%. Sequencing used CD8+ T cells from PBMCs. The receptors come from a human donor with multiple sclerosis.

The chain links TRBV28 to TRBJ2-5; D is unresolved. With 6 bases removed from V and 2 bases from J, the gap between germline ends came to 10 bases. The CDR3 sequence is 13 residues long. Germline assignment: CDR1 MDHEN and CDR2 SYDVKM. CDR3 sequence: CASRELTQETQYF. For the CDR3, the DNA is TGTGCCAGCAGGGAACTTACGCAAGAGACCCAGTACTTC.

V gene TRBV7-9 combines with J gene TRBJ2-1, with TRBD2 identical over 8 bases. With 6 bases clipped from V and 1 base from J, the junction kept 5 bases outside the gene matches. CDR1 and CDR2 (germline): SEHNR, FQNEAQ (reference sequence). This CDR3 comprises 15 residues. The CDR3 sequence: CASRVSGNSYNEQFF. CDR3 sequence (DNA): TGTGCCAGCAGAGTTAGCGGGAATTCCTACAATGAGCAGTTCTTC.

This clonotype was seen a few times. The chain combines TRBV19 with TRBJ1-1, with a possible D match to TRBD1 (5 bases). The length of the CDR3 is 13 residues. Trimming took off 4 bases at V and 0 bases at J, with 6 bases between the two ends. Looked up from germline, CDR1 is LNHDA and CDR2 is SQIVND (reference sequence). CDR3 coding DNA: TGTGCCAGTAGTACAGGGTTGAACACTGAAGCTTTCTTT. Protein sequence: CASSTGLNTEAFF. Drawing the rest from reference TRBV19 and TRBJ1-1, the complete variable domain is DGGITQSPKYLFRKEGQNVTLSCEQNLNHDAMYWYRQDPGQGLRLIYYSQIVNDFQKGDIAEGYSVSREKKESFPLTVTSAQKNPTAFYLCASSTGLNTEAFFGQGTRLTVV.

The rearrangement uses TRBV6-5 and TRBJ2-5; 15 bases map to TRBD2. The germline V gene has CDR1 MNHEY and CDR2 SVGAGI. This CDR3 comprises 19 residues. Trimming took 0 bases from V and 0 from J; bases not matched to a gene: 5. Here the CDR3 DNA reads TGTGCCAGCAGTTACTCGAGGACTAGCGGGAGGGCCGACCAAGAGACCCAGTACTTC. Its protein is CASSYSRTSGRADQETQYF.

As DNA, the CDR3 is TGTGCCAGCAGTTACTCCTCCGGACCTGACTATGGCTACACCTTC. Its translation is CASSYSSGPDYGYTF. The rearrangement uses TRBV6-2 or TRBV6-3 and TRBJ1-2; unclear D gene. The CDR3 runs 15 residues. Germline loops: CDR1 MNHEY, CDR2 SVGEGT. Between the trimmed V and J ends, which lost 0 bases and 3 bases, there was a span of 11 bases.

J is TRBJ2-1 and V is TRBV7-9, with 9 bases identical to TRBD1. Germline-derived CDR1 and CDR2 are SEHNR and FQNEAQ (reference sequence). J was trimmed by 8 bases and V by 3 bases; bases with no gene match: 8. This CDR3 spans 15 amino acids. The CDR3: CASSLSGTGPHEQFF. The CDR3 nucleotides are TGTGCCAGCAGCTTGTCCGGGACAGGGCCACATGAGCAGTTCTTC.

This sequence joins TRBV7-2 and TRBJ2-7; D is tentatively TRBD1 or TRBD2 (5 bases each). This CDR3 is built from 15 residues. V was trimmed by 1 base and J by 2 bases, leaving 12 bases between them. Per germline, CDR1 SGHTA and CDR2 FQGNSA. The CDR3 region has the DNA TGTGCCAGCAGCTTAGGGGTGGGGGTAGCCTACGAGCAGTACTTC. Encoded protein: CASSLGVGVAYEQYF. Full variable domain (missing parts from reference TRBV7-2 and TRBJ2-7): GAGVSQSPSNKVTEKGKDVELRCDPISGHTALYWYRQSLGQGLEFLIYFQGNSAPDKSGLPSDRFSAERTGGSVSTLTIQRTQQEDSAVYLCASSLGVGVAYEQYFGPGTRLTVT.

The chain combines TRBV29-1 with TRBJ1-1; D remains unclear. The CDR3 spans 10 residues. Germline CDR1 reads SQVTM; CDR2 reads ANQGSEA. V was trimmed by 4 bases and J by 6 bases, leaving 6 bases between them. The CDR3: CSVAGAEAFF. The CDR3 bases are TGCAGCGTTGCAGGCGCTGAAGCTTTCTTT.

This chain links TRBV4-2 with TRBJ1-1, with TRBD1 matching 7 bases. Germline loops: CDR1 LGHNA, CDR2 YNFKEQ. The CDR3 runs to 15 residues. Trimming at V came to 0 bases and at J to 8 bases, leaving 9 bases not matched to a gene. The CDR3 loop reads CASSQDGFGTEEAFF. The CDR3 nucleotides read TGTGCCAGCAGCCAAGACGGTTTCGGGACAGAGGAAGCTTTCTTT.

The CDR3 sequence: CASADTSSYNEQFF. CDR3 DNA: TGTGCCAGCGCTGATACCAGCTCCTACAATGAGCAGTTCTTC. This chain joins TRBV27 and TRBJ2-1; D gene ambiguous. The germline gives CDR1 MNHEY, CDR2 SMNVEV (reference sequence). Trimming cost V 8 bases and J 0 bases, with 11 bases left between them. The CDR3 is made up of 14 amino acids.

V is TRBV20-1 and J is TRBJ1-4, with D maybe TRBD1 (5 bases). Germline CDR1 and CDR2: DFQATT and SNEGSKA (reference sequence). CDR3 length: 17 amino acids. V shed 6 bases and J shed 2 bases, with 22 bases lying between them. The CDR3 sequence is CSARGAGWESTNEKLFF. In nucleotides, the CDR3 is TGCAGTGCCCGAGGGGCAGGATGGGAGTCTACTAATGAAAAACTGTTTTTT.

The rearrangement links TRBV15 to TRBJ2-7; possible D gene TRBD2, 6 bases. Germline assignment: CDR1 LNHNV and CDR2 YYDKDF (reference sequence). There are 15 residues in the CDR3. V shed 4 bases and J shed 7 bases, with 20 bases lying between them. The CDR3 DNA sequence: TGTGCCACCAGCACGGCCGCGGGGTCGGTGGGGGAGCAGTACTTC. Translated: CATSTAAGSVGEQYF.

This chain connects TRBV6-5 to TRBJ2-1; 9 nucleotides line up with TRBD2. This CDR3 has 15 amino acids. Germline loops: CDR1 MNHEY, CDR2 SVGAGI. The ends lost 5 bases at V and 9 bases at J; junction bases unmatched: 11. The CDR3: CASSPLAGLAVEQFF. DNA for the CDR3: TGTGCCAGCAGTCCTCTCGCGGGACTAGCTGTTGAGCAGTTCTTC.

The chain uses TRBV19 and TRBJ2-7; D unresolved. The length of the CDR3 is 16 residues. V lost 2 bases and J lost 3, with 17 bases in between. The V gene's germline CDR1 is LNHDA and CDR2 SQIVND (reference sequence). This chain's CDR3 is CASSIQETPGLYEQYF. DNA of the CDR3: TGTGCCAGTAGTATACAGGAAACTCCCGGGCTCTACGAGCAGTACTTC.

The chain carries TRBV6-2 or TRBV6-3 and TRBJ1-1, with a tentative D call TRBD1 (6 bases). The CDR3 sequence is 16 residues long. The V gene's germline CDR1 is MNHEY and CDR2 SVGEGT. Between the trimmed V and J ends, which lost 4 bases and 1 base, there was a span of 16 bases. CDR3 sequence reads: CASSSPRGDSNTEAFF. The CDR3 DNA is TGTGCCAGCAGTTCTCCCAGGGGCGATTCGAACACTGAAGCTTTCTTT.

The chain uses TRBV19 and TRBJ1-5; D unclear. V gave up 4 bases and J gave up 3 bases, with 16 bases separating them. The CDR3 is 16 residues long. Germline CDR1 is LNHDA and CDR2 is SQIVND (reference sequence). CDR3 coding DNA: TGTGCCAGTAGTAACGATTTGGGGATTCTCAATCAGCCCCAGCATTTT. Protein product: CASSNDLGILNQPQHF.

V gene TRBV27 combines with J gene TRBJ1-2, with D tentatively TRBD1 (5 bases). This CDR3 comprises 13 residues. Germline loops: CDR1 MNHEY, CDR2 SMNVEV (reference sequence). V gave up 2 bases and J gave up 7 bases, with 11 bases separating them. CDR3 nucleotide sequence: TGTGCCAGCAGTTTAGGCAGGGCGGCTGGCTACACCTTC. The encoded protein is CASSLGRAAGYTF.

CDR3 nucleotide sequence: TGCGCCAGCAGCTTGCAACAGGGCCGCTACAATGAGCAGTTCTTC. As protein: CASSLQQGRYNEQFF. The J gene is TRBJ2-1, the V gene TRBV5-1; possible D gene TRBD1, 6 bases. Trimming removed 1 base from V and 3 bases from J, with 11 bases in between. Germline V gene sequence: CDR1 SGHRS, CDR2 YFSETQ. There are 15 residues in the CDR3.

J is TRBJ2-5 and V is TRBV29-1; perhaps TRBD2 as D (5 bases). The CDR3 has 12 amino acids. Trimming took 2 bases from V and 5 from J, leaving 9 bases between them. Looked up from germline, CDR1 is SQVTM and CDR2 is ANQGSEA. In DNA form, the CDR3 reads TGCAGCGTTGAAACGCGGAGGGAGACCCAGTACTTC. Protein: CSVETRRETQYF.

The chain joins TRBV28 to TRBJ2-7; 10 bases map to TRBD2. Germline-derived CDR1 and CDR2 are MDHEN and SYDVKM. V was pared by 5 bases and J by 5 bases, with 12 bases of the junction left unmatched. The CDR3 spans 16 residues. CDR3 DNA: TGTGCCAGCAGTCCCCTCAAAGCGGGAGGGCCCGACGAGCAGTACTTC. Translated: CASSPLKAGGPDEQYF.

This clonotype has a single count. The J gene is TRBJ2-1, the V gene TRBV28; TRBD2 aligns across 9 bases. The J segment lost 4 bases and the V segment lost 6 bases, leaving 13 bases of the junction unmatched. The CDR3 is 17 residues long. Germline CDR1 is MDHEN and CDR2 is SYDVKM. Written as DNA, the CDR3 is TGTGCCAGCAGCCCAACGATGGGACTAGCCGGATACAATGAGCAGTTCTTC. As protein: CASSPTMGLAGYNEQFF.

This chain joins TRBV7-9 and TRBJ1-1; D perhaps matches TRBD1 (5 bases). This CDR3 is built from 13 residues. The ends were cut back, 4 bases at V and 4 bases at J, with 10 bases in the middle. The germline gives CDR1 SEHNR, CDR2 FQNEAQ (reference sequence). CDR3 sequence: CASSSGGFTEAFF. Here the CDR3 DNA reads TGTGCCAGCAGCTCGGGGGGTTTCACTGAAGCTTTCTTT. Complete variable domain (other parts from reference TRBV7-9 and TRBJ1-1): DTGVSQNPRHKITKRGQNVTFRCDPISEHNRLYWYRQTLGQGPEFLTYFQNEAQLEKSRLLSDRFSAERPKGSFSTLEIQRTEQGDSAMYLCASSSGGFTEAFFGQGTRLTVV.

The rearrangement links TRBV7-8 to TRBJ1-5; D unclear. The V gene's germline CDR1 is SGHVS and CDR2 FQNEAQ. With 0 bases removed from V and 1 base from J, the gap between germline ends came to 10 bases. This CDR3 is built from 16 residues. The CDR3 spells CASSLAQAGSNQPQHF. CDR3 coding DNA: TGTGCCAGCAGCTTAGCGCAGGCGGGGAGCAATCAGCCCCAGCATTTT. The entire variable domain, with the rest obtained from reference TRBV7-8 and TRBJ1-5, is as follows: GAGVSQSPRYKVAKRGQDVALRCDPISGHVSLFWYQQALGQGPEFLTYFQNEAQLDKSGLPSDRFFAERPEGSVSTLKIQRTQQEDSAVYLCASSLAQAGSNQPQHFGDGTRLSIL.

The chain links TRBV5-1 to TRBJ1-6, with D unclear. Trimming stripped 1 base from V and 4 bases from J, with 9 bases between. Germline CDR1 SGHRS, CDR2 YFSETQ. The CDR3 has 15 residues. The DNA of the CDR3 is TGCGCCAGCAGCTTGTTGCCGGGTTATAATTCACCCCTCCACTTT. It is translated as CASSLLPGYNSPLHF.

The J gene is TRBJ1-3, the V gene TRBV19; D call uncertain. Germline V gene lookup returns CDR1 LNHDA and CDR2 SQIVND (reference sequence). CDR3 size: 12 residues. V shed 10 bases and J shed 6 bases, with 13 bases lying between them. The CDR3 spells CAITSTENTIYF. DNA of the CDR3: TGTGCCATCACCTCAACGGAAAACACCATATATTTT.

The rearrangement joins TRBV7-2 to TRBJ2-2; D is ambiguous. CDR1 is SGHTA and CDR2 is FQGNSA in the germline V gene. Trimming took 5 bases from V and 7 from J, leaving 11 bases between them. This CDR3 has 13 residues. CDR3 sequence reads: CASSLILGGELFF. For the CDR3, the DNA is TGTGCCAGCAGCCTCATTCTCGGCGGGGAGCTGTTTTTT. The full variable domain, completed using reference TRBV7-2 and TRBJ2-2, is GAGVSQSPSNKVTEKGKDVELRCDPISGHTALYWYRQSLGQGLEFLIYFQGNSAPDKSGLPSDRFSAERTGGSVSTLTIQRTQQEDSAVYLCASSLILGGELFFGEGSRLTVL.

The chain couples TRBV29-1 to TRBJ2-7; a weak D match, TRBD2 (7 bases). V was cut by 3 bases and J by 1 base, with 16 bases left in between. CDR1 and CDR2 (germline): SQVTM, ANQGSEA. The CDR3 contains 15 residues. The CDR3 sequence is CSVEVGGRASYEQYF. The CDR3, as DNA: TGCAGCGTTGAGGTCGGGGGGCGGGCGTCCTACGAGCAGTACTTC.